The source of this T cell receptor beta chain is a study of blood T cells in healthy people across ages. Study-level findings and limits: Estimated diversity that came from one million T cells was considered an underestimate. In long-lived donors, naive CD4+ cell counts and diversity exceeded those of aged donors.

Trimming pared 1 base from V and 5 bases from J, leaving 8 bases between. CDR3 length: 13 amino acids. Germline V gene sequence: CDR1 DFQATT, CDR2 SNEGSKA (reference sequence). A sample-barcoded 5' primer and a J-beta primer mix were used in a second PCR of about 7 to 12 cycles. TCRdb re-called the 5' RACE reads with MiXCR, one entry per CDR3 protein. The data contain 500,000 to 600,000 distinct CDR3 sequences, approximately 30% of them singletons. A note on this clonotype: Antigen specificity is unknown.

Specimen: blood. This clonotype originated in a woman aged 70-85 years in good health. The chain couples TRBV20-1 to TRBJ2-2; D unresolved. CDR3 DNA: TGCAGTGCTAGAGCGTACCCTACCGGGGAGCTGTTTTTT. Translated, it gives CSARAYPTGELFF.